Reported below is one T cell receptor beta chain. The sample originates from a study of blood T cell repertoires in COVID-19. Study background: Collection of acute and convalescent COVID-19 samples took place in the United States, Italy and Spain.

Authors' analysis steps: Reference gene primer amplification gave nucleated cell count estimates. Repertoires were generated with immunoSEQ multiplex PCR, while TCRdb's copy carries only in-frame clones and drops some. From that table come the V and J calls and clone size; the DNA was used to work out D and trimming. Seen here are roughly 120,000 clones, about 70% observed once, and the top ten hold approximately 5.9%. Per germline, CDR1 MDHEN and CDR2 SYDVKM. With 5 bases clipped from V and 12 bases from J, the junction kept 11 bases outside the gene matches. The CDR3 totals 14 residues. Seattle researchers signed up patients amid active infection and tracked them longitudinally.

The sequence was obtained from a man aged 80 or over with COVID-19, enrolled during active disease. Sequenced input: peripheral blood. The J gene is TRBJ1-4, the V gene TRBV28; 8 bases match TRBD1. The CDR3: CASSLPGQGLELFF. As DNA, the CDR3 is TGTGCCAGCAGTCTGCCCGGACAGGGTCTGGAACTGTTTTTT.